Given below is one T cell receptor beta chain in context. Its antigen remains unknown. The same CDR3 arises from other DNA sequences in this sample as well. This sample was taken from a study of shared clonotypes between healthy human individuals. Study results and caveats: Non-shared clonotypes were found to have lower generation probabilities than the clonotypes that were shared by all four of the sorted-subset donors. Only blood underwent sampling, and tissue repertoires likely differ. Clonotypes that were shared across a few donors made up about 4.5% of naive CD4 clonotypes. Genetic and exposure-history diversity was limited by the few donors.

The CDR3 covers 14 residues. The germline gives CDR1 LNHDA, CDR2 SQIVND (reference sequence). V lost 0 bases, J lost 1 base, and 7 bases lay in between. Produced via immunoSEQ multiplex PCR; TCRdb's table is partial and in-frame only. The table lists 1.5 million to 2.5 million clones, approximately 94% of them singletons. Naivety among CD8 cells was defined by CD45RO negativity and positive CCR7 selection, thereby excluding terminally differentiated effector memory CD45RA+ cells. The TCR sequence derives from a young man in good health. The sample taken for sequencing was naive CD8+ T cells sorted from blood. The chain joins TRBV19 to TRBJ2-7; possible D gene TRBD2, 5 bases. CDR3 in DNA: TGTGCCAGTAGTATAGATAGCGCGTCCTACGAGCAGTACTTC. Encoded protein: CASSIDSASYEQYF.